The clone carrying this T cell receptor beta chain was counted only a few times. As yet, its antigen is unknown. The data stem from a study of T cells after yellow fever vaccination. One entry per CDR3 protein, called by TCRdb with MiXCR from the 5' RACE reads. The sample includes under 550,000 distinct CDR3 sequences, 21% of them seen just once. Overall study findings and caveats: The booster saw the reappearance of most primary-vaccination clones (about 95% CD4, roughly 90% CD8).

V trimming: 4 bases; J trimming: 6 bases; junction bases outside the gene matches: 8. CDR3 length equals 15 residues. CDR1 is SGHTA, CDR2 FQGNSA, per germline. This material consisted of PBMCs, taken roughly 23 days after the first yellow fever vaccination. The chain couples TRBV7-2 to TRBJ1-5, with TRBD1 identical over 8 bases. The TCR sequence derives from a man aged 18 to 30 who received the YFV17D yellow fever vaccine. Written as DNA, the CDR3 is TGTGCCAGCAGCTCTCAGGGGGCGCGTACTCAGCCCCAGCATTTT. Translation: CASSSQGARTQPQHF.